This TCR beta chain came from a study of blood T cell repertoires in COVID-19. On the study more broadly: COVID-19 samples collected from the United States, Italy and Spain covered acute and convalescent phases.

Trimming removed 3 bases from V and 4 bases from J, with 6 bases in between. CDR3 size: 12 residues. Germline V gene data show CDR1 as MNHEY and CDR2 as SMNVEV (reference sequence). Here immunoSEQ multiplex PCR was the method, and the copy in TCRdb shows in-frame clones only, minus some. The sample includes 300,000 to 400,000 clones, around 90% seen only once; the top ten take 5%. The sequencing input was PBMCs or T cells enriched from blood (not recorded which). The chain has TRBV27 and TRBJ1-2; D remains ambiguous. The clonotype comes from a man aged 25 to 45 who had recovered from COVID-19. DNA for the CDR3: TGTGCCAGCAGTTTTGAGGGCTATGGCTACACCTTC. Amino acids: CASSFEGYGYTF.